The 28 T cell receptor beta chains in this list originate from one sample, sequenced in a study of spatial heterogeneity in lung cancer (dated by TCRdb to the late 2010s). Library method: 5' RACE. Sequencing took place on a NextSeq 500. Using fastp at Q25 and MiXCR, TCRdb reprocessed the public reads and kept productive beta chains. A single entry per CDR3 protein holds the most common genes and DNA from its merged rows. In this sample the table shows about 82,000 distinct CDR3 sequences, roughly 12% of which occur a single time. The ten largest clonotypes hold approximately 4.2% of the sample. The time point label, read with the paper, signifies: sample taken at primary tumor resection. TCR sequencing used whole RNA extracted from tumor and nontumor lung tissue, or from cryopreserved PBMC samples, without cell sorting. The material sequenced was PBMCs, taken at surgery. These receptors came from a male donor with early-stage non-small cell lung cancer.

In the case of this clonotype: Since a much larger clone is just one base distant, this may be a read error. DNA of the CDR3: TGCAGTGCTCCCCTCCGGACTAGTTCTGGGGCCAACGTCCTGACTTTC. Residues: CSAPLRTSSGANVLTF. The chain uses TRBV20-1 and TRBJ2-6, with 7 nucleotides matching TRBD2. V was pared by 5 bases and J by 1 base, with 8 bases of the junction left unmatched. The CDR3 runs 16 residues. In germline, CDR1 is DFQATT, CDR2 SNEGSKA (reference sequence).

This clonotype turned up a few times. V usage is TRBV7-9 and J usage is TRBJ1-1; perhaps TRBD1 as D (6 bases). Trimming removed 0 bases from V and 1 base from J, with 9 bases in between. This CDR3 has 15 amino acids. Germline V CDR1 and CDR2: SEHNR, FQNEAQ (reference sequence). CDR3 amino acids: CASSLAGRGNTEAFF. CDR3 in DNA: TGTGCCAGCAGCTTAGCAGGCAGGGGGAACACTGAAGCTTTCTTT.

The sample holds many counts of this clonotype. V usage is TRBV30 and J usage is TRBJ1-4; D remains unclear. The V gene lost 6 bases and the J gene lost 3 bases, with 11 bases spanning the gap. Germline loops: CDR1 GTSNPN, CDR2 SVGIG (reference sequence). The CDR3 is 13 amino acids. CDR3 nucleotide sequence: TGTGCCTGCCACCGGGGATCTAATGAAAAACTGTTTTTT. It yields the protein CACHRGSNEKLFF.

The rearrangement uses TRBV5-8 and TRBJ2-5; D might be TRBD1 (6 bases). V was pared by 0 bases and J by 5 bases, with 14 bases between. The germline gives CDR1 SGHTS, CDR2 YDEGEE. There are 15 residues in the CDR3. CDR3 coding DNA: TGTGCCAGCAGCTTGGGGGGTTCCCAGGGGGAGACCCAGTACTTC. Translation: CASSLGGSQGETQYF.

In this sample, this clonotype turned up many times. The chain employs TRBV3-1 and TRBJ1-1; 9 bases are a match to TRBD1. Trimming at V came to 0 bases and at J to 6 bases, leaving 2 bases not matched to a gene. Germline CDR1 reads LGHDT; CDR2 reads YNNKEL (reference sequence). CDR3 size: 14 residues. CDR3 bases: TGTGCCAGCAGCCAAGAAGACAGGGGGTCTGAAGCTTTCTTT. Residues: CASSQEDRGSEAFF.

The CDR3 DNA reads TGTGCCAGCAGTTTAGTAGGAGATTTCAATGAGCAGTTCTTC. As protein: CASSLVGDFNEQFF. This chain links TRBV12-3 or TRBV12-4 with TRBJ2-1; D call uncertain. Trimming shortened V by 1 base and J by 6 bases, and 10 bases separated the two germline ends. This CDR3 contains 14 residues.

This clonotype came up a few times. This chain connects TRBV20-1 to TRBJ1-2; no clear D gene. The germline V gene has CDR1 DFQATT and CDR2 SNEGSKA (reference sequence). CDR3 length: 12 residues. Deletions cut 6 bases from V and 0 bases from J, with 8 bases between. The CDR3 DNA reads as TGCAGTGCGCTCACACCTAACTATGGCTACACCTTC. Its translation: CSALTPNYGYTF.

This rearrangement joins TRBV10-3 to TRBJ2-1; 8 nucleotides line up with TRBD2. This CDR3 contains 14 residues. Germline CDR1 and CDR2: ENHRY and SYGVKD. V gave up 2 bases and J gave up 8 bases; unmatched junction bases: 5. In DNA, the CDR3 is TGTGCCATCAGTGAGAGGCGGGAGGTGGATGAGCAGTTCTTC. Amino acid sequence: CAISERREVDEQFF.

The chain joins TRBV29-1 to TRBJ2-3; unclear D gene. The germline V gene has CDR1 SQVTM and CDR2 ANQGSEA. The CDR3 sequence is 14 residues long. Trimming pared 4 bases from V and 0 bases from J, leaving 11 bases between. The DNA for the CDR3 is TGCAGCGTTGCACGCGATACTAGCACAGATACGCAGTATTTT. It encodes CSVARDTSTDTQYF.

This clonotype has just a few counts. This chain uses TRBV3-1 with TRBJ2-3; D unresolved. V lost 2 bases to trimming and J lost 2 bases, with 8 bases between them. Germline V gives CDR1 LGHDT, CDR2 YNNKEL (reference sequence). This CDR3 has 14 residues. CDR3 loop: CASSQRRFTDTQYF. The CDR3 DNA is TGTGCCAGCAGCCAACGGCGGTTCACAGATACGCAGTATTTT.

This clonotype was seen ten or more times. The J gene is TRBJ2-5, the V gene TRBV20-1; D call uncertain. The germline V gene has CDR1 DFQATT and CDR2 SNEGSKA (reference sequence). Deletions cut 0 bases from V and 2 bases from J, with 7 bases between. The CDR3 has 13 amino acids. The CDR3 DNA follows: TGCAGTGCTAGAGATTGGCAGCAAGAGACCCAGTACTTC. This gives the protein CSARDWQQETQYF.

Many counts were recorded for this clonotype. The V gene is TRBV29-1, the J gene TRBJ1-2, with D possibly matching TRBD1 (5 bases). The V end lost 4 bases, the J end lost 2 bases, and 17 bases lay between the germline ends. CDR3 size: 15 residues. Germline V lookup: CDR1 SQVTM, CDR2 ANQGSEA. CDR3 DNA sequence: TGCAGCGTTGGGGACTCCCGGACTTCAAACTATGGCTACACCTTC. This encodes CSVGDSRTSNYGYTF.

The chain uses TRBV29-1 and TRBJ1-1; 8 bases are a match to TRBD1. Germline V lookup: CDR1 SQVTM, CDR2 ANQGSEA. The CDR3 runs 12 residues. Unmatched junction bases numbered 4, after V lost 5 bases and J lost 5 bases. This chain's CDR3 is CSVYRGVTEAFF. Here the CDR3 DNA reads TGCAGCGTTTACAGGGGGGTGACTGAAGCTTTCTTT.

This sequence joins TRBV28 and TRBJ2-5, with D tentatively TRBD1 (5 bases). This CDR3 is built from 14 residues. Germline V gene lookup returns CDR1 MDHEN and CDR2 SYDVKM. The V end was cut by 3 bases, the J end by 2 bases, with 10 bases between. In nucleotides, the CDR3 is TGTGCCAGCAGTTTTTGGACAAATCAAGAGACCCAGTACTTC. Its protein product is CASSFWTNQETQYF.

In DNA, the CDR3 is TGCAGTGCTAGAGGGACGGAGGATCAGCCCCAGCATTTT. Protein: CSARGTEDQPQHF. This chain links TRBV20-1 with TRBJ1-5, with D unclear. Germline V lookup: CDR1 DFQATT, CDR2 SNEGSKA (reference sequence). The V gene lost 1 base and the J gene lost 5 bases, with 9 bases spanning the gap. This CDR3 contains 13 residues.

In this sample, this clonotype turned up many times. This chain links TRBV5-1 with TRBJ1-5; 7 nucleotides line up with TRBD1. Trimming at V came to 4 bases and at J to 5 bases, leaving 6 bases not matched to a gene. Germline values: CDR1 SGHRS, CDR2 YFSETQ. CDR3 length: 14 residues. The CDR3 DNA sequence: TGCGCCAGCAGCCCCCAGGGGGGATATCAGCCCCAGCATTTT. Translation: CASSPQGGYQPQHF.

The chain couples TRBV6-2 or TRBV6-3 to TRBJ2-7, with a weak D call TRBD2 (6 bases). The V end was cut by 0 bases, the J end by 7 bases, with 16 bases between. The germline CDR1 and CDR2 sequences are MNHEY and SVGEGT. CDR3 size: 15 residues. In DNA, the CDR3 is TGTGCCAGCAGTTACTCGACGCCGGGGGTCGGAGAGCAGTACTTC. It specifies CASSYSTPGVGEQYF.

The J gene is TRBJ2-1, the V gene TRBV14; D call uncertain. From germline, CDR1 is SGHDN and CDR2 FVKESK. V was shortened by 1 base and J by 1 base, with 8 bases between the two germline ends. The CDR3 is 15 residues long. The CDR3 reads CASSQGPFSYNEQFF. The CDR3 coding sequence is TGTGCCAGCAGCCAAGGGCCATTTTCCTACAATGAGCAGTTCTTC.

This clonotype occurred a few times. DNA of the CDR3: TGTGCCAGCAGCCCTGGACTAGCGGGGCCGAGGGATACGCAGTATTTT. It translates to CASSPGLAGPRDTQYF. The gene calls are TRBV3-1 and TRBJ2-3; TRBD2 matches at 12 bases. The trim removed 4 bases at V and 6 bases at J, leaving 8 bases unmatched. CDR1 and CDR2 (germline): LGHDT, YNNKEL (reference sequence). This CDR3 is built from 16 residues.

There are a few counts of this clonotype. The chain joins TRBV30 to TRBJ1-1; a weak D match, TRBD1 (6 bases). The CDR3 contains 13 residues. The V and J ends lost 4 bases and 1 base respectively, with 10 bases between them. The germline V gene has CDR1 GTSNPN and CDR2 SVGIG (reference sequence). The CDR3 spells CAWTVTGNTEAFF. For the CDR3, the DNA is TGTGCCTGGACCGTGACAGGGAACACTGAAGCTTTCTTT.

The CDR3 here is CAISLGRINEQFF. CDR3 in DNA: TGTGCCATCAGTCTGGGGAGGATAAATGAGCAGTTCTTC. This rearrangement joins TRBV10-3 to TRBJ2-1, with a weak D call TRBD2 (6 bases). The CDR3 has 13 amino acids. Germline CDR1 ENHRY, CDR2 SYGVKD. V was trimmed by 5 bases and J by 7 bases, leaving 12 bases between them.

The chain has TRBV7-8 and TRBJ1-2; D unclear. Germline CDR1 is SGHVS and CDR2 is FQNEAQ. Trimming removed 5 bases at V and 2 bases at J, with 12 bases between. The length of the CDR3 is 14 residues. The CDR3 reads CASSPSTANYGYTF. CDR3 nucleotide sequence: TGTGCCAGCAGCCCTTCGACCGCAAACTATGGCTACACCTTC. The full variable domain, with the rest looked up from reference TRBV7-8 and TRBJ1-2, is GAGVSQSPRYKVAKRGQDVALRCDPISGHVSLFWYQQALGQGPEFLTYFQNEAQLDKSGLPSDRFFAERPEGSVSTLKIQRTQQEDSAVYLCASSPSTANYGYTFGSGTRLTVV.

This chain joins TRBV7-3 and TRBJ2-1, with D possibly TRBD2 on 6 matching bases. The germline CDR1 and CDR2 sequences are SGHTA and FQGTGA. The CDR3 loop spans 16 amino acids. V lost 5 bases and J 3 bases, leaving 17 bases between the germline ends. CDR3 in amino acids: CASSPGDSNYYNEQFF. The CDR3 DNA follows: TGTGCCAGCAGCCCGGGGGACTCGAATTACTACAATGAGCAGTTCTTC.

This clonotype appeared a few times. V gene TRBV28 combines with J gene TRBJ2-1, with 8 bases aligning to TRBD2. V lost 4 bases, J lost 5 bases, and 7 bases stayed unmatched. From germline, CDR1 is MDHEN and CDR2 SYDVKM. The CDR3 is 15 residues long. In DNA form, the CDR3 reads TGTGCCAGCAGTTCCCTAGCGGGTGGACACAATGAGCAGTTCTTC. Translation: CASSSLAGGHNEQFF.

This clonotype has more than one count but fewer than ten. V is TRBV6-2 or TRBV6-3 and J is TRBJ2-1; TRBD2 might be the D (6 bases). V lost 5 bases to trimming and J lost 8 bases, with 19 bases between them. CDR1 and CDR2 (germline): MNHEY, SVGEGT. CDR3 length: 15 residues. Here the CDR3 reads CASSRIREGGDEQFF. As DNA, the CDR3 is TGTGCCAGCAGTCGGATTAGAGAGGGAGGAGATGAGCAGTTCTTC.

This chain connects TRBV2 to TRBJ2-1, with TRBD2 as a possible D gene (6 bases). V was trimmed by 4 bases and J by 9 bases, leaving 16 bases between them. The CDR3 totals 14 residues. The germline V gene encodes CDR1 SNHLY and CDR2 FYNNEI. The CDR3, as DNA: TGTGCCAGCAGTGGAAGTGCCGCGCGGGGTGAGCAGTTCTTC. Amino acid sequence: CASSGSAARGEQFF. The variable domain in full, with the rest retrieved from reference TRBV2 and TRBJ2-1, is EPEVTQTPSHQVTQMGQEVILRCVPISNHLYFYWYRQILGQKVEFLVSFYNNEISEKSEIFDDQFSVERPDGSNFTLKIRSTKLEDSAMYFCASSGSAARGEQFFGPGTRLTVL.

This clonotype was seen only a few times. The chain is built from TRBV7-8 and TRBJ1-5, with D possibly matching TRBD1 (6 bases). This CDR3 has 16 amino acids. Trimming pared 5 bases from V and 1 base from J, leaving 15 bases between. CDR1 and CDR2 (germline): SGHVS, FQNEAQ. The CDR3: CASSADSFLSNQPQHF. CDR3 DNA: TGTGCCAGCAGCGCGGACAGTTTCCTAAGCAATCAGCCCCAGCATTTT.

V and J are TRBV20-1 and TRBJ2-4, with TRBD1 matching 7 bases. The CDR3 runs 13 residues. Looked up from germline, CDR1 is DFQATT and CDR2 is SNEGSKA (reference sequence). Germline trimming cut 0 bases from V and 8 bases from J; bases unmatched to any gene: 4. The CDR3 spells CSAREQGQDIQYF. The CDR3 coding sequence is TGCAGTGCTAGAGAACAGGGGCAAGACATTCAGTACTTC.